Below are 26 T cell receptor beta chains sequenced from a single sample in a study of blood T cells in healthy people across ages. Using a J-beta primer mix together with a sample-barcoded 5' primer, a second PCR was run for roughly 7 to 12 cycles. TCRdb redid the calling of the 5' RACE reads with MiXCR, one entry per CDR3 protein. The sample yields 550,000 to 650,000 distinct CDR3 sequences, under 30% seen once. Sample: blood. These receptor sequences come from a woman older than 75 in good health.

The rearrangement uses TRBV6-2 or TRBV6-3 and TRBJ2-2; D is perhaps TRBD1 (6 bases). Germline loops: CDR1 MNHEY, CDR2 SVGEGT. With 8 bases removed from V and 0 bases from J, the gap between germline ends came to 10 bases. The CDR3 is made up of 14 amino acids. CDR3 DNA: TGTGCCAGCCGAGGGGGTCCGAACACCGGGGAGCTGTTTTTT. This translates into CASRGGPNTGELFF.

V is TRBV20-1 and J is TRBJ1-2; D gene ambiguous. CDR3 length: 14 amino acids. Trimming took 5 bases from V and 5 from J, leaving 18 bases between them. The V gene's germline CDR1 is DFQATT and CDR2 SNEGSKA (reference sequence). The DNA for the CDR3 is TGCAGTGCTGGGTCGGCGGCGGTTGAATATGGCTACACCTTC. Translation gives CSAGSAAVEYGYTF.

The chain carries TRBV29-1 and TRBJ1-1; D call uncertain. Per the germline V gene, CDR1 is SQVTM and CDR2 is ANQGSEA. The V gene lost 7 bases and the J gene lost 4 bases, with 13 bases spanning the gap. The CDR3 loop spans 12 amino acids. CDR3 in DNA: TGCAGCGCCTCTACCCCTGGCACTGAAGCTTTCTTT. Protein sequence: CSASTPGTEAFF. The variable domain in full, completed from reference TRBV29-1 and TRBJ1-1, reads SAVISQKPSRDICQRGTSLTIQCQVDSQVTMMFWYRQQPGQSLTLIATANQGSEATYESGFVIDKFPISRPNLTFSTLTVSNMSPEDSSIYLCSASTPGTEAFFGQGTRLTVV.

This clonotype was detected many times. V gene TRBV5-4 combines with J gene TRBJ2-5, with TRBD1 as a possible D gene (5 bases). Germline V gives CDR1 SGHNT, CDR2 YYREEE (reference sequence). Trimming removed 0 bases at V and 1 base at J, with 13 bases between. The CDR3 extends over 16 amino acids. This CDR3 reads CASSLAGSGFQETQYF. Here the CDR3 DNA reads TGTGCCAGCAGCTTGGCAGGGTCCGGGTTCCAAGAGACCCAGTACTTC.

About this clonotype itself: A much larger clone lies one base from this, so it may be a read error. The genes are TRBV3-1 and TRBJ2-7, with D possibly TRBD1 on 6 matching bases. This CDR3 is 13 amino acids long. Trimming left V 7 bases short and J 7 bases short, with 17 bases between. Germline CDR1 is LGHDT and CDR2 is YNNKEL (reference sequence). The CDR3 sequence is CASTPTGLHEQYF. CDR3 sequence (DNA): TGTGCCAGCACCCCAACAGGGTTGCATGAGCAGTACTTC.

This clonotype has a handful of counts. This CDR3 is CASSPRGQFYGYTF. The CDR3 DNA reads TGTGCCAGCAGCCCCCGGGGACAGTTCTATGGCTACACCTTC. This chain uses TRBV9 with TRBJ1-2; 7 nucleotides match TRBD1. This CDR3 spans 14 amino acids. Germline V gene lookup returns CDR1 SGDLS and CDR2 YYNGEE. V gave up 4 bases and J gave up 4 bases; unmatched junction bases: 7. Looking up the rest from reference TRBV9 and TRBJ1-2 gives the full variable domain: DSGVTQTPKHLITATGQRVTLRCSPRSGDLSVYWYQQSLDQGLQFLIQYYNGEERAKGNILERFSAQQFPDLHSELNLSSLELGDSALYFCASSPRGQFYGYTFGSGTRLTVV.

In DNA form, the CDR3 reads TGTGCCAACGGTAGGACAGGGGAGACCTACGAGCAGTACTTC. Protein: CANGRTGETYEQYF. The gene calls are TRBV9 and TRBJ2-7, with 9 bases aligning to TRBD1. The CDR3 consists of 14 residues. The junction had 9 bases not matched to a gene; V was cut back by 9 bases and J by 2 bases. Germline V lookup: CDR1 SGDLS, CDR2 YYNGEE.

This clonotype was observed a handful of times. V usage is TRBV3-1 and J usage is TRBJ1-6, with D perhaps TRBD1 (5 bases). The V end was cut by 7 bases, the J end by 7 bases, with 17 bases between. Germline V gene data show CDR1 as LGHDT and CDR2 as YNNKEL (reference sequence). This CDR3 has 15 residues. CDR3 nucleotide sequence: TGTGCCAGCATCCTATCCGGGACGGAAAATTCACCCCTCCACTTT. Translation gives CASILSGTENSPLHF.

Many counts were recorded for this clonotype. The gene calls are TRBV5-1 and TRBJ2-7; 7 bases map to TRBD1. CDR1 is SGHRS and CDR2 is YFSETQ in the germline V gene. V dropped 1 base and J dropped 1; count of bases not matched to a gene: 2. This CDR3 comprises 14 residues. The CDR3 loop reads CASSLKGASYEQYF. As DNA, the CDR3 is TGCGCCAGCAGCTTGAAGGGGGCATCCTACGAGCAGTACTTC. The entire variable domain, with the rest obtained from reference TRBV5-1 and TRBJ2-7, is as follows: KAGVTQTPRYLIKTRGQQVTLSCSPISGHRSVSWYQQTPGQGLQFLFEYFSETQRNKGNFPGRFSGRQFSNSRSEMNVSTLELGDSALYLCASSLKGASYEQYFGPGTRLTVT.

This clonotype occurred many times. The genes are TRBV27 and TRBJ2-1; 10 bases match TRBD1. V lost 7 bases, J lost 3 bases, and 6 bases stayed unmatched. The CDR3 is 15 amino acids. From germline, CDR1 is MNHEY and CDR2 SMNVEV (reference sequence). The CDR3 region has the DNA TGTGCCAGCAATAGACAGGGGGCGATCTACAATGAGCAGTTCTTC. This sequence encodes CASNRQGAIYNEQFF.

This clonotype was counted ten times or more. The junction departs from the called germline gene at one end, perhaps through a read error. The genes are TRBV20-1 and TRBJ1-2, with 7 bases matching TRBD1. Germline CDR1 reads DFQATT; CDR2 reads SNEGSKA (reference sequence). This CDR3 comprises 14 residues. Here the CDR3 reads CSARGQASIYGYTF. CDR3 DNA: TGCAGTGCCAGAGGACAGGCCTCCATCTATGGCTACACCTTC.

This clonotype was observed a handful of times. V and J are TRBV5-1 and TRBJ1-5, with a weak D call TRBD1 (5 bases). From germline, CDR1 is SGHRS and CDR2 YFSETQ. Trimming removed 0 bases from V and 5 bases from J, with 9 bases in between. The CDR3 is 14 residues long. CDR3 loop: CASSLVGDDQPQHF. The CDR3 nucleotides read TGCGCCAGCAGCTTGGTAGGGGATGATCAGCCCCAGCATTTT.

Details on this clonotype: The CDR3 does not end in the conserved phenylalanine or tryptophan, so this is likely a read error. This sequence joins TRBV18 and TRBJ2-3; possible D gene TRBD2, 6 bases. The V gene's germline CDR1 is KGHSH and CDR2 LQKENI. V was cut by 8 bases and J by 1 base, with 19 bases left in between. CDR3 length: 16 amino acids. This CDR3 reads CASPPTGDARTDTQYS. CDR3 coding DNA: TGTGCCAGCCCCCCAACGGGAGACGCCCGCACAGATACGCAGTATTCT.

Ten or more counts support this clonotype. This sequence joins TRBV2 and TRBJ2-1; 12 bases agree with TRBD2. With V trimmed by 3 bases and J by 3 bases, 0 bases remained unmatched. CDR3 size: 15 residues. The germline V gene encodes CDR1 SNHLY and CDR2 FYNNEI. The CDR3 loop reads CASSETSGGYNEQFF. The DNA for the CDR3 is TGTGCCAGCAGTGAGACTAGCGGGGGCTACAATGAGCAGTTCTTC. Complete variable domain (other parts from reference TRBV2 and TRBJ2-1): EPEVTQTPSHQVTQMGQEVILRCVPISNHLYFYWYRQILGQKVEFLVSFYNNEISEKSEIFDDQFSVERPDGSNFTLKIRSTKLEDSAMYFCASSETSGGYNEQFFGPGTRLTVL.

Many counts were recorded for this clonotype. V gene TRBV5-1 combines with J gene TRBJ2-1, with 10 bases aligning to TRBD1. Germline CDR1 and CDR2: SGHRS and YFSETQ. The CDR3 contains 15 residues. V lost 0 bases and J lost 6; bases outside the gene matches: 3. CDR3 nucleotide sequence: TGCGCCAGCAGCTTGGGACAGGGGGCTCTCAATGAGCAGTTCTTC. It translates to CASSLGQGALNEQFF.

This clonotype was counted between two and nine times. The V gene is TRBV12-3 or TRBV12-4, the J gene TRBJ1-4; 7 positions match TRBD1. The CDR3 spans 14 residues. V gave up 4 bases and J gave up 8 bases; unmatched junction bases: 7. The CDR3 sequence: CASSWTGNEEKLFF. The CDR3 DNA follows: TGTGCCAGCAGTTGGACAGGAAATGAAGAAAAACTGTTTTTT.

This clonotype was recorded many times. The chain links TRBV28 to TRBJ2-1; D remains unclear. There are 16 residues in the CDR3. CDR1 is MDHEN, CDR2 SYDVKM, per germline. The V and J ends lost 6 bases and 0 bases respectively, with 15 bases between them. The CDR3 DNA reads as TGTGCCAGCAGGACTTCCGGGCCTACCTCCTACAATGAGCAGTTCTTC. The encoded protein is CASRTSGPTSYNEQFF.

The gene calls are TRBV19 and TRBJ1-1; 10 bases are a match to TRBD1. There are 16 residues in the CDR3. Trimming cost V 2 bases and J 4 bases; bases outside gene matches: 7. Germline V gene sequence: CDR1 LNHDA, CDR2 SQIVND (reference sequence). CDR3 bases: TGTGCCAGTAGTATACGGGACAGGGGAACCGGCACTGAAGCTTTCTTT. This encodes CASSIRDRGTGTEAFF.

The chain couples TRBV6-1 to TRBJ2-5; TRBD1 or TRBD2 may be the D gene (5 bases each). The germline V gene has CDR1 MNHNS and CDR2 SASEGT. The CDR3 has 11 amino acids. V lost 7 bases and J 7 bases, leaving 10 bases between the germline ends. CDR3 bases: TGTGCCAGCAATGCGAGGGGGACCCAGTACTTC. Amino acids: CASNARGTQYF.

This clonotype was counted many times. The rearrangement links TRBV5-1 to TRBJ2-1; 11 bases align to TRBD2. The junction had 10 bases not matched to a gene; V was cut back by 1 base and J by 10 bases. This CDR3 region has 16 residues. Germline CDR1 reads SGHRS; CDR2 reads YFSETQ. The DNA for the CDR3 is TGCGCCAGCAGCTTGATTAGCGGGGGGGTTTCAAAAGAGCAGTTCTTC. It codes for CASSLISGGVSKEQFF.

This clonotype was found many times. J is TRBJ1-1 and V is TRBV6-2 or TRBV6-3, with 8 positions matching TRBD1. This CDR3 has 15 amino acids. Germline lookup yields CDR1 MNHEY and CDR2 SVGEGT. V lost 5 bases and J lost 4; bases outside the gene matches: 9. The CDR3 is CASSGLVQGGTEAFF. CDR3 nucleotide sequence: TGTGCCAGCAGTGGATTGGTACAGGGGGGCACTGAAGCTTTCTTT.

This clonotype has just a few counts. The chain carries TRBV30 and TRBJ1-4, with 10 nucleotides matching TRBD1. Looked up from germline, CDR1 is GTSNPN and CDR2 is SVGIG (reference sequence). This CDR3 contains 14 residues. Unmatched junction bases numbered 5, after V lost 2 bases and J lost 8 bases. Here the CDR3 DNA reads TGTGCCTGGAGTCCCGGGACAGGGGCAGAAAAACTGTTTTTT. It is translated as CAWSPGTGAEKLFF. Looking up the rest from reference TRBV30 and TRBJ1-4 gives the full variable domain: SQTIHQWPATLVQPVGSPLSLECTVEGTSNPNLYWYRQAAGRGLQLLFYSVGIGQISSEVPQNLSASRPQDRQFILSSKKLLLSDSGFYLCAWSPGTGAEKLFFGSGTQLSVL.

The chain has TRBV15 and TRBJ1-1; no firm D call. The CDR3 is 12 residues long. V dropped 3 bases and J dropped 1 base, with 3 bases sitting between them. CDR1 is LNHNV, CDR2 YYDKDF, per germline (reference sequence). CDR3: CATSSWNTEAFF. CDR3 nucleotide sequence: TGTGCCACCAGCAGTTGGAACACTGAAGCTTTCTTT.

Details on this clonotype: An end of the junction differs from the germline gene, which may be a read error. The chain combines TRBV7-2 with TRBJ2-1; 8 bases match TRBD1. The CDR3 has 14 residues. CDR1 and CDR2 (germline): SGHTA, FQGNSA. The CDR3 sequence: CASSLGQGRNEQVF. The CDR3 DNA reads TGTGCCAGCAGCTTAGGACAGGGGAGGAATGAGCAGGTCTTC.

This chain links TRBV2 with TRBJ1-5; TRBD1 matches 9 bases. Trimming cost V 3 bases and J 3 bases; bases outside gene matches: 6. Looked up from germline, CDR1 is SNHLY and CDR2 is FYNNEI. CDR3 length: 16 residues. CDR3 bases: TGTGCCAGCAGTGAGCTACAGGGGGCCCTCAATCAGCCCCAGCATTTT. It translates to CASSELQGALNQPQHF.

Worth noting for this clonotype: A clone one base away is much larger, so this may be a read error. V gene TRBV5-1 combines with J gene TRBJ1-1; 9 bases align to TRBD1. This CDR3 region has 14 residues. In germline, CDR1 is SGHRS, CDR2 YFSETQ. CDR3 residues: CASWTGESGTGAFF. The CDR3 DNA reads as TGCGCCAGTTGGACAGGGGAATCGGGCACTGGAGCTTTCTTT.